This note documents a single TCR beta chain sequence. What antigen it recognizes has not been identified. Per-nucleotide qualities are absent, and no much larger clonotype sits a single base away. This sample was included in a study of T cell repertoires in cytomegalovirus infection (dated by TCRdb to between 2019 and 2020). Regarding the complete study: The HLA type of each donor mattered for the analysis, because public TCR beta signatures pointed to carriage of CMV infection along with the matching HLA type.

General findings and caveats noted by the study authors: In the ex vivo response, HLA-C-restricted CMV-specific TCR beta clonotypes were dominant, and in two of eight donors the single most frequent clonotype came from this HLA-C-restricted group. Cumulative frequency of public TCR beta family members discriminated carriers of CMV infection plus the relevant HLA type in this cohort and an independent 352-donor cohort.

V sheds 1 base and J sheds 9 bases, leaving 16 bases between their ends. From a lookup of the germline V gene, CDR1 and CDR2 are ENHRY and SYGVKD. The CDR3 sequence holds 15 residues, the cysteine and phenylalanine included. CDR3 DNA only is kept here, 45 bases in frame from base 1. Sequencing was carried out with an Illumina HiSeq 1500. In-frame beta chains were kept once TCRdb had trimmed the public reads at Q25 with fastp and called clones with MiXCR. CDR3 protein duplicates are merged, each entry listing the most common genes and DNA. The sample has around 100,000 distinct CDR3 sequences on record, around 9.1% of them singletons. The leading ten clones occupy around 33% of the sample.

The sequenced sample consisted of PBMCs, sequenced either directly or after in vitro stimulation (not recorded which). The TCR was taken from a human donor in good health (CMV status not recorded). Some clones in this sample may be carry-over from other donors' samples. This sequence uses TRBV10-3 and TRBJ2-1; TRBD2 is possibly the D segment (6 matching bases). CDR3 sequence: CAISEWASDGGEQFF. The sequenced DNA is TGTGCCATCAGTGAGTGGGCTAGCGACGGAGGTGAGCAGTTCTTC.